A selection of T cell receptor beta chains follows, all from one sample in a study of shared clonotypes between healthy human individuals. TCRdb's copy holds only in-frame clones and misses some; the assay was immunoSEQ multiplex PCR. The data show about 2.2 million clones, with 80% to 95% seen just once and 1.5% to 2% held by the top ten. Sequencing input: naive CD8+ T cells from PBMCs. These receptors were collected from a man aged 18 to 30 in good health. Some clones in this sample may be carry-over from other donors' samples. The CDR3 runs from the conserved cysteine through the conserved F or W. D genes are given only for firm matches. The size field is filled for only some rows; it gives once, few, many or a size class.

clone_size d_call j_call v_call cdr3_nt cdr3_aa
- TRBD2 TRBJ2-1 TRBV7-3 TGTGCCAGCAGCTTAGCCTCCGGGACTAGCGGGAGTGGGGTGACGCATGAGCAGTTCTTC CASSLASGTSGSGVTHEQFF
few - TRBJ2-7 TRBV27 TGTGCCAGCAGCTGGGGGATCTCCTACGAGCAGTACTTC CASSWGISYEQYF
- - TRBJ2-5 TRBV4-2 TGTGCCAGCAGCACCAGAGATCTAGCTCTAGAGACCCAGTACTTC CASSTRDLALETQYF
- TRBD1 TRBJ2-6 TRBV28 TGTGCCAGCAGTTTCTTTCGGACAGGGGTTGGCTCTGGGGCCAACGTCCTGACTTTC CASSFFRTGVGSGANVLTF
- - TRBJ1-5 TRBV27 TGTGCCAGCAGTTTACGACCCTTGAGCAATCAGCCCCAGCATTTT CASSLRPLSNQPQHF
- - TRBJ1-1 TRBV14 TGTGCCAGCAGCCAAGATGCGGGACAAAACACTGAAGCTTTCTTT CASSQDAGQNTEAFF
- TRBD2 TRBJ2-1 TRBV7-2 TGTGCCAGCAGCTACCGGACTAGCGGGAAACTCAATGAGCAGTTCTTC CASSYRTSGKLNEQFF
once - TRBJ2-7 TRBV9 TGTGCCAGCAGCGTCCGCCCCTTCCTTTGGGGTGAGAGCTCCTACGAGCAGTACTTC CASSVRPFLWGESSYEQYF
- TRBD1 TRBJ2-1 TRBV6-5 TGTGCCAGCTCCCCGGGACAGTACAATGAGCAGTTCTTC CASSPGQYNEQFF
- - TRBJ2-7 TRBV7-9 TGTGCCAGCAGCCCGAGGGACCGAAGCTACGAGCAGTACTTC CASSPRDRSYEQYF
- - TRBJ1-5 TRBV19 TGTGCCAGTACCCCAAAACGCGGCAGGGGAAGGAATCAGCCCCAGCATTTT CASTPKRGRGRNQPQHF
- - TRBJ1-3 TRBV7-9 TGTGCCAGCAGCTTGGGGGACTCTGGAAACACCATATATTTT CASSLGDSGNTIYF
- - TRBJ2-1 TRBV7-9 TGTGCCAGCAGCTTAGTAACGGGAGTTGGCGGTGAGCAGTTCTTC CASSLVTGVGGEQFF
- - TRBJ2-7 TRBV5-4 TGTGCCACCTCCGGGACACCCCCCTACGAGCAGTACTTC CATSGTPPYEQYF
- TRBD2 TRBJ2-1 TRBV29-1 TGCAGCGTTGAACTCCGGGAGGGCCTCTATGAGCAGTTCTTC CSVELREGLYEQFF
- TRBD2 TRBJ2-5 TRBV27 TGTGCCAGCTGCCCGGTTCGGGTAGCGGGAGCTGAGACCCAGTACTTC CASCPVRVAGAETQYF
- TRBD1 TRBJ1-5 TRBV19 TGTGCCAGTAGTGGACAGGGGATGCGAGGAGGGCCAGGTAGCAATCAGCCCCAGCATTTT CASSGQGMRGGPGSNQPQHF
- - TRBJ1-1 TRBV13 TGTGCCAGCAGCTTAACTGACCCCAACACTGAAGCTTTCTTT CASSLTDPNTEAFF
- - TRBJ2-4 TRBV7-2 TGTGCCAGCAGCTTAGGGTCGGCCAAAAACATTCAGTACTTC CASSLGSAKNIQYF
- TRBD1 TRBJ1-1 TRBV7-3 TGTGCCAGCAGCGTATCGGCTTCAGGGGGCCGGTATACTGAAGCTTTCTTT CASSVSASGGRYTEAFF
- - TRBJ2-1 TRBV19 TGTGCCAGTAGTATTCAGGGAAACAATGAGCAGTTCTTC CASSIQGNNEQFF
- TRBD1 TRBJ2-7 TRBV13 TGTGCCAGCAGCTCCGGGGGACAGGGATCCTACGAGCAGTACTTC CASSSGGQGSYEQYF
few - TRBJ2-7 TRBV5-5 TGTGCCAGCAGCTTTAGGGCCTCCTCTTCCTACGAGCAGTACTTC CASSFRASSSYEQYF
once - TRBJ1-6 TRBV7-8 TGTGCCAGCAGCACTGGGAATTCACCCCTCCACTTT CASSTGNSPLHF
- - TRBJ1-2 TRBV19 TGTGCCAGTAGTATGTCCAGGGGCTATGGCTACACCTTC CASSMSRGYGYTF
- - TRBJ2-3 TRBV28 TGTGCCAGCAGAGGGACTTTGGAAAGCACAGATACGCAGTATTTT CASRGTLESTDTQYF
- - TRBJ1-2 TRBV29-1 TGCAGCGTTGAACCACAGGGCCCGGGCTACACCTTC CSVEPQGPGYTF
- TRBD2 TRBJ2-7 TRBV27 TGTGCCAGCAGTCCTGAGGGGAGGGCCTGGCGGGAGCAGTACTTC CASSPEGRAWREQYF
- - TRBJ2-5 TRBV15 TGTGCCACCAGCACCAAGCTCGGAGGGCAAGAGACCCAGTACTTC CATSTKLGGQETQYF
- - TRBJ2-2 TRBV30 TGTGCCTGGAGCGCCCCCCCGGGAGTAAAGAGAGTTTACACCGGGGAGCTGTTTTTT CAWSAPPGVKRVYTGELFF
- TRBD2 TRBJ2-2 TRBV14 TGTGCCAGCAGGTCCGGGACTAGCGGATTTACCGGGGAGCTGTTTTTT CASRSGTSGFTGELFF
- - TRBJ2-2 TRBV18 TGTGCCAGCTCACCACCAACAGGGACCGGGGAGCTGTTTTTT CASSPPTGTGELFF
- - TRBJ1-2 TRBV6-6 TGTGCCAGCAGCAACCGGGGCCGACAACCTCAACATGGCTACACCTTC CASSNRGRQPQHGYTF
- - TRBJ2-1 TRBV4-1 TGCGCCAGCAGCCAAGACCCGAGCCCCAACAATGAGCAGTTCTTC CASSQDPSPNNEQFF
- - TRBJ2-7 TRBV29-1 TGCAGCGTTGAAGAGGTAGCGCAAGGTTCAAATTACGAGCAGTACTTC CSVEEVAQGSNYEQYF
- TRBD1 TRBJ2-5 TRBV7-9 TGTGCCAGCAGCTTAACCAAGGACAGGTCACCAGAGACCCAGTACTTC CASSLTKDRSPETQYF
once - TRBJ1-2 TRBV7-9 TGTGCCAGCAGCCCGAACAGTTTCTATGGCTACACCTTC CASSPNSFYGYTF
few TRBD1 TRBJ1-4 TRBV11-1 TGTGCCAGCAGCCCGGGACAGGCCTATGACGATGAAAAACTGTTTTTT CASSPGQAYDDEKLFF
- - TRBJ2-5 TRBV11-2 TGTGCCAGCAGCTTTTATCCTCGCGGGACCCCTTTCGTGGAGACCCAGTACTTC CASSFYPRGTPFVETQYF
- TRBD1 TRBJ1-4 TRBV27 TGTGCCAGCACCCCCCTGGGGGACAGCGGGATTGCAACTAATGAAAAACTGTTTTTT CASTPLGDSGIATNEKLFF
- - TRBJ2-7 TRBV15 TGTGCCACCAGCAGAGAACCGGGACCCTACGAGCAGTACTTC CATSREPGPYEQYF
- - TRBJ2-7 TRBV27 TGTGCCAGCAGTCAGACAGCTGGTTTCTACGAGCAGTACTTC CASSQTAGFYEQYF
once TRBD2 TRBJ2-1 TRBV11-2 TGTGCCAGCAGCCGGGGGGCTAGCGGGAGCTCCTACAATGAGCAGTTCTTC CASSRGASGSSYNEQFF
- - TRBJ2-3 TRBV6-5 TGTGCCAGCAGTCCCGGGACGGGCTACACAGATACGCAGTATTTT CASSPGTGYTDTQYF
few TRBD1 TRBJ1-2 TRBV6-6 TGTGCCAGCAGTCCCAACAAAGACAGGGACTTTACCTTC CASSPNKDRDFTF
- TRBD1 TRBJ1-1 TRBV19 TGTGCCAGTAGTAACGCGGACAGGGGAATGAACACTGAAGCTTTCTTT CASSNADRGMNTEAFF
once - TRBJ1-5 TRBV4-3 TGCGCCAGCAGCCAGGGTTTAAGGAGTAATGGCAATCAGCCCCAGCATTTT CASSQGLRSNGNQPQHF
few - TRBJ1-1 TRBV30 TGTGCCTGGAAATTGAACACTGAAGCTTTCTTT CAWKLNTEAFF
- - TRBJ2-7 TRBV7-8 TGTGCCAGCAGCAGGGACCGTTGGATCGAGCAGTACTTC CASSRDRWIEQYF
- TRBD2 TRBJ2-3 TRBV2 TGTGCCAGCAGCCCTCAACGGGGGGGAGGGGCAGATACGCAGTATTTT CASSPQRGGGADTQYF
- TRBD1 TRBJ2-2 TRBV6-5 TGTGCCAGCAGTTACTCGAACAGGGGACGCGGGGAGCTGTTTTTT CASSYSNRGRGELFF
- TRBD1 TRBJ2-7 TRBV5-1 TGCGCCAGCAGCCCCCGGGACAGGGCCGACTACGAGCAGTACTTC CASSPRDRADYEQYF
- TRBD2 TRBJ2-5 TRBV5-1 TGCGCCAGCAGCCCCCAGGGACTAACCGTCTTAGAGACCCAGTACTTC CASSPQGLTVLETQYF
- TRBD1 TRBJ1-6 TRBV28 TGTGCCAGCAGTACCCCGGACAGGGGGCTGAATTCACCCCTCCACTTT CASSTPDRGLNSPLHF
- - TRBJ1-2 TRBV5-1 TGCGCCAGCAGCGCATACCGGGACGGGGGGCTACGCTACACCTTC CASSAYRDGGLRYTF
- - TRBJ1-1 TRBV7-9 TGTGCCAGCAGCTTAGACCTGAACACTGAAGCTTTCTTT CASSLDLNTEAFF
- - TRBJ2-7 TRBV11-2 TGTGCCAGCAGCTTAACTAGGGAGCAGTACTTC CASSLTREQYF
- - TRBJ1-3 TRBV11-2 TGTGCCAGCAGCTTGTCTAAGGTCCTTGCGGGAAACACCATATATTTT CASSLSKVLAGNTIYF